This T cell receptor beta chain was recovered during a study of T cells in Graves' hyperthyroidism and ophthalmopathy. The CDR3 has 11 residues. Germline V gives CDR1 MNHEY, CDR2 SVGEGT. Trimming cost V 6 bases and J 6 bases; bases outside gene matches: 2. This clonotype appeared many times. Amplification of TCR beta CDR3 regions was performed using RNA transcripts as template. The HTBI set primed first-round TCR CDR3 RT-PCR. From the multiplex PCR reads, TCRdb called clonotypes with MiXCR, one entry per CDR3 protein. The profile shows fewer than 650,000 distinct CDR3 sequences, 12% to 15% of them singletons.

The chain combines TRBV6-2 or TRBV6-3 with TRBJ2-7; 7 positions agree with TRBD1. This TCR came from a woman aged 18 to 35 with Graves' ophthalmopathy. Sequencing input: blood. CDR3 sequence (DNA): TGTGCCAGCAGATACAGGGGCGAGCAGTACTTC. Translated, it gives CASRYRGEQYF.